This TCR beta chain was sequenced for a study of memory B cells and T cells in multiple sclerosis (dated by TCRdb to the late 2010s). Context from the whole study: The study compared TCR beta repertoires of autoproliferating peripheral T cells with brain lesion-infiltrating T cells in multiple sclerosis patients. TCR sequencing involved a couple of multiple sclerosis patients from whom brain lesions at autopsy or brain-infiltrating cells from biopsy were available.

What the authors observed across the whole study: Because clone-set sizes varied across compartments, the counts of shared clonotypes were affected, making normalization necessary.

Genomic DNA was extracted, and the immunoSEQ Platform was used to amplify TCRbeta CDR3 regions from that DNA. The immunoSEQ assay used multiplex PCR together with high-throughput sequencing and a bioinformatics pipeline from the vendor. Per the authors' processing: Non-productive sequences and CDR3s shorter than 4 amino acids were removed, and clonotype frequencies were recalculated per sample. In immunoSEQ Analyzer 2.0, shared clonotypes were identified as identical CDR3 amino acid, V gene and J gene sequences. Repertoire overlap was normalized by dividing shared clonotype counts by the product of both clone-set sizes, with the result scaled by 1000 into arbitrary units. In its TCRdb copy, this immuneACCESS table keeps in-frame sequences only and misses some clones. Where compared with another copy, unresolved V genes explain less than half of these, and the others have no known cause. V and J calls plus clone size are reproduced from that table; the DNA served to infer D and trimming. The sample table holds 46,000 or so clones, of which roughly 80% were seen once. 1% to 1.3% of the sample is in the top ten clones.

Notes on this clone: Its binding antigen is unknown. No base quality information exists; no much larger clone differs at one position.

After CFSE-labeled PBMCs were cultured without any stimulus, the autoproliferating (CFSEdim) and non-proliferating (CFSEhi) T cell fractions were each sequenced on their own. A total of 5x10^7 CFSE-labeled PBMCs were cultured for seven to eight days without stimulus, and replicate wells were then pooled. PBMCs were labeled with 0.45 to 0.5 uM CFSE and cultured in serum-free AIM-V medium without exogenous stimuli. PBMCs were isolated by Ficoll density gradient centrifugation and cryopreserved before use. Live 7-AAD-negative cells were sorted on a FACSAria III, washed with PBS, and frozen at -80 degrees C as dry pellets. For CDR1 and CDR2, the germline V gene lists MNHEY and SVGAGI. Its CDR3 holds 13 amino acids, cysteine through phenylalanine. Only the CDR3 DNA stays, 39 bases, in frame from base 1. The trim is 2 bases for V and 6 bases for J, with a gap of 7 bases between the germline ends.

The TCR comes from a human donor with multiple sclerosis. The chain is encoded by TRBV6-5 joined to TRBJ2-2; the D gene is not confidently resolved. The sample comprised PBMCs from blood kept in culture. At the DNA level, the sequence is TGTGCCAGCAGTTACGGACCCTCCGGGGAGCTGTTTTTT. It specifies CASSYGPSGELFF.